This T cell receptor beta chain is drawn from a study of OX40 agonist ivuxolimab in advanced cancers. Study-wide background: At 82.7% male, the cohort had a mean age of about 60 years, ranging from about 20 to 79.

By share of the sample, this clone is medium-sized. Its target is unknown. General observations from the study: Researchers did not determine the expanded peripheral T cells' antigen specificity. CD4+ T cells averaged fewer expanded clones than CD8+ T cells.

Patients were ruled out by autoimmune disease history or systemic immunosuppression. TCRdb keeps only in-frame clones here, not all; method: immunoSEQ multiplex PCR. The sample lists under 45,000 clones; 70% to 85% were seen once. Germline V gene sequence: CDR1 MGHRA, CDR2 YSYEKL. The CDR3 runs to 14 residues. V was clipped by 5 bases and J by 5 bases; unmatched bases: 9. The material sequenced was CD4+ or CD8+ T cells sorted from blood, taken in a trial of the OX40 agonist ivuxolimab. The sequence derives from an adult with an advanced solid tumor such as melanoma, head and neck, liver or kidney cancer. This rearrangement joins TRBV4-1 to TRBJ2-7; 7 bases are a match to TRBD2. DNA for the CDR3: TGCGCCAGCAGCGCCCGGGGGGACTGGGACGAGCAGTACTTC. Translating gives CASSARGDWDEQYF.